This entry lists 14 T cell receptor beta chains sequenced from one sample in a study of response to subunit inactivated influenza vaccine. MiXCR, applied by TCRdb to the RT-PCR reads, yields one record per CDR3 protein. The table has hundreds of thousands of distinct CDR3 sequences, 16% seen once. The sample in question was CD4+ T cells sorted from PBMCs, obtained around 2 years after vaccination. These receptor sequences come from a man aged 50 to 75 who received an inactivated influenza vaccine.

This clonotype was seen many times. The gene calls are TRBV7-8 and TRBJ2-3; 7 nucleotides line up with TRBD1. CDR3 length: 13 amino acids. The V gene end was trimmed by 4 bases and the J gene end by 3 bases; junction bases not matched to a gene: 1. The germline gives CDR1 SGHVS, CDR2 FQNEAQ. DNA of the CDR3: TGTGCCAGCAGCTCGGGACAGACAGATACGCAGTATTTT. Translated, it gives CASSSGQTDTQYF.

This clonotype showed up just a few times. This chain uses TRBV3-1 with TRBJ2-1; D ambiguous. Per the germline V gene, CDR1 is LGHDT and CDR2 is YNNKEL (reference sequence). Trimming removed 3 bases at V and 7 bases at J, with 13 bases between. This CDR3 comprises 14 residues. The CDR3 loop is CASSQDPARNEQFF. In DNA form, the CDR3 reads TGTGCCAGCAGCCAGGATCCCGCTAGAAATGAGCAGTTCTTC.

The J gene is TRBJ2-2, the V gene TRBV5-1, with 9 bases aligning to TRBD1. This CDR3 comprises 15 residues. Per germline, CDR1 SGHRS and CDR2 YFSETQ. After removal of 4 bases from V and 3 bases from J, the junction contained 4 bases not matched to a gene. The CDR3 DNA follows: TGCGCCAGCAGCGCGCGGACAGGGGACACCGGGGAGCTGTTTTTT. Its translation is CASSARTGDTGELFF.

This clonotype was seen a few times. The CDR3 DNA follows: TGTGCCAGCAGCGCTACGGGACTCCCCTACGAGCAGTACTTC. This encodes CASSATGLPYEQYF. This chain uses TRBV2 with TRBJ2-7; D perhaps matches TRBD2 (6 bases). CDR1 and CDR2 (germline): SNHLY, FYNNEI. Trimming took off 6 bases at V and 2 bases at J, with 14 bases between the two ends. The CDR3 totals 14 residues. The full variable domain, rest sourced from reference TRBV2 and TRBJ2-7, is EPEVTQTPSHQVTQMGQEVILRCVPISNHLYFYWYRQILGQKVEFLVSFYNNEISEKSEIFDDQFSVERPDGSNFTLKIRSTKLEDSAMYFCASSATGLPYEQYFGPGTRLTVT.

This clonotype was counted between two and nine times. The V and J genes are TRBV5-5 and TRBJ1-2, with D unclear. Trimming took 0 bases from V and 8 from J, leaving 11 bases between them. Germline V gene lookup returns CDR1 SGHKS and CDR2 YYEKEE (reference sequence). CDR3 length: 13 amino acids. As DNA, the CDR3 is TGTGCCAGCAGCTTGGTACCGGACCGAGGCTACACCTTC. Translation gives CASSLVPDRGYTF.

The chain recombines TRBV7-2 with TRBJ2-5, with D possibly matching TRBD2 (5 bases). The CDR3 loop spans 13 amino acids. V lost 4 bases, J lost 5 bases, and 11 bases lay in between. In germline, CDR1 is SGHTA, CDR2 FQGNSA. DNA of the CDR3: TGTGCCAGCAGCTCACTAGTGGTGGAGACCCAGTACTTC. It is translated as CASSSLVVETQYF.

V gene TRBV2 combines with J gene TRBJ1-4; D remains ambiguous. The CDR3 is 14 amino acids. V lost 4 bases to trimming and J lost 7 bases, with 13 bases between them. CDR1 is SNHLY and CDR2 is FYNNEI in the germline V gene. The CDR3 nucleotides read TGTGCCAGCAGTGTGCAGGTCTGGGGTGAAAAACTGTTTTTT. Translated, it gives CASSVQVWGEKLFF.

On this clonotype itself: Its ends do not fully match the called genes, so a read error is possible. This chain uses TRBV27 with TRBJ2-3; 11 bases agree with TRBD2. CDR3 size: 16 residues. Germline V gene data show CDR1 as MNHEY and CDR2 as SMNVEV (reference sequence). This chain's CDR3 is CTSSPPTSGTSGTQYF. The DNA for the CDR3 is TGCACCAGCAGTCCGCCGACTAGCGGGACGTCGGGTACGCAGTATTTT.

This clonotype was observed a few times. The rearrangement links TRBV29-1 to TRBJ2-1; TRBD2 is a possible D gene (6 bases). V shed 4 bases and J shed 6 bases, with 13 bases lying between them. This CDR3 comprises 13 residues. Germline CDR1 and CDR2: SQVTM and ANQGSEA. Here the CDR3 DNA reads TGCAGCGTTGGGGCGGGACGCAGCAATGAGCAGTTCTTC. Translating it yields CSVGAGRSNEQFF.

A few counts support this clonotype. This chain connects TRBV7-2 to TRBJ2-4; 7 bases match TRBD2. The CDR3 is 12 amino acids. With 6 bases clipped from V and 10 bases from J, the junction kept 6 bases outside the gene matches. From germline, CDR1 is SGHTA and CDR2 FQGNSA. In DNA, the CDR3 is TGTGCCAGCAGTTTTGCGGGGGAAATTCAGTACTTC. Translation gives CASSFAGEIQYF.

Ten or more counts support this clonotype. The chain joins TRBV28 to TRBJ2-5; the D gene could be TRBD1 or TRBD2 (5 bases each). Germline CDR1 MDHEN, CDR2 SYDVKM. V was cut by 2 bases and J by 4 bases, with 8 bases left in between. CDR3 length: 13 amino acids. The CDR3 loop is CASSLSGGETQYF. The CDR3 DNA follows: TGTGCCAGCAGTTTAAGTGGGGGAGAGACCCAGTACTTC.

In its sample, this clonotype was seen a few times. This sequence joins TRBV20-1 and TRBJ2-3, with D hard to call. The CDR3 has 16 amino acids. Germline V CDR1 and CDR2: DFQATT, SNEGSKA (reference sequence). Between the trimmed V and J ends, which lost 3 bases and 0 bases, there was a span of 16 bases. The CDR3 region is CSASSASASSTDTQYF. The CDR3, as DNA: TGCAGTGCTAGTTCTGCGTCAGCTTCTAGCACAGATACGCAGTATTTT.

In this sample, this clonotype turned up many times. CDR3 nucleotide sequence: TGTGCCAGCTCACTGGGACAGATTGAAGCTTTCTTT. Amino acid sequence: CASSLGQIEAFF. The chain combines TRBV18 with TRBJ1-1, with 7 bases aligning to TRBD1. V lost 4 bases, J lost 7 bases, and 3 bases stayed unmatched. CDR3 length: 12 residues. The germline V gene has CDR1 KGHSH and CDR2 LQKENI.

The rearrangement uses TRBV20-1 and TRBJ2-5; 11 bases agree with TRBD1. This CDR3 comprises 17 residues. Trimming at V came to 0 bases and at J to 4 bases, leaving 10 bases not matched to a gene. CDR1 DFQATT and CDR2 SNEGSKA come from the germline V gene (reference sequence). The CDR3 sequence is CSARDLSGTGGIETQYF. The CDR3 DNA reads as TGCAGTGCTAGAGATCTCTCTGGGACAGGGGGGATAGAGACCCAGTACTTC.